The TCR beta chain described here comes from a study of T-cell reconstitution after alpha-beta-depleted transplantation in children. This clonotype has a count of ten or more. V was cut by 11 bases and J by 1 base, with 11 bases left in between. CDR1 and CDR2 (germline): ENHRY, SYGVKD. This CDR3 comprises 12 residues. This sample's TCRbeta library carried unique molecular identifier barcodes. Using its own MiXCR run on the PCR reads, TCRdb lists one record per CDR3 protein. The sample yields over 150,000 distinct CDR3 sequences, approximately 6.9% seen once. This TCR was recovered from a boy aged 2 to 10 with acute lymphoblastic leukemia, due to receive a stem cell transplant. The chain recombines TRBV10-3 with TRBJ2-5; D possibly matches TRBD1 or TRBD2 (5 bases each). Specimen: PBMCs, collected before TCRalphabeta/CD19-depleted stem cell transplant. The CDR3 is CAARGSQETQYF. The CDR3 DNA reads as TGTGCCGCCCGGGGCAGCCAAGAGACCCAGTACTTC.